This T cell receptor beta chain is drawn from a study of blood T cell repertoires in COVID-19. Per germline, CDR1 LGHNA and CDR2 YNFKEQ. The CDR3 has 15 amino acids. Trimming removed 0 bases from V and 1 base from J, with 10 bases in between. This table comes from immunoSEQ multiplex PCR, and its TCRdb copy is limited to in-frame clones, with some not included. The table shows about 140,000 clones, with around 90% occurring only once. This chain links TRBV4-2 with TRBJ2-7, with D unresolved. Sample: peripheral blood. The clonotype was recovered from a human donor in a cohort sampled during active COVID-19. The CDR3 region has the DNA TGTGCCAGCAGCCAAGATGACTTTCGATCCTACGAGCAGTACTTC. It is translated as CASSQDDFRSYEQYF.